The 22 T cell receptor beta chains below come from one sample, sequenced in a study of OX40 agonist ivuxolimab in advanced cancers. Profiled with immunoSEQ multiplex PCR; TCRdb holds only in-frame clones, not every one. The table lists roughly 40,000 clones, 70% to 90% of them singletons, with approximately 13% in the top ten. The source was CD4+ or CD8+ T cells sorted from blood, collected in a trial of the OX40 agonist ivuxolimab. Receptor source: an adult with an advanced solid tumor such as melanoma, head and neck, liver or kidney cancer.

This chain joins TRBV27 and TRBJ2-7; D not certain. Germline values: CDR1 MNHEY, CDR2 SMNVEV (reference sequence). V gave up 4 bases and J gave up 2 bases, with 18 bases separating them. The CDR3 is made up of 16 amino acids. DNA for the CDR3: TGTGCCAGCAGTTCATTGGTAGGCGAGACCCCCTACGAGCAGTACTTC. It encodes CASSSLVGETPYEQYF.

CDR3 in DNA: TGTGCCAGCAGCCGCCAGCAGGGGGCCTATGGCTACACCTTC. Translating it yields CASSRQQGAYGYTF. The rearrangement links TRBV5-4 to TRBJ1-2, with 8 bases identical to TRBD1. The V gene end was trimmed by 4 bases and the J gene end by 4 bases; junction bases not matched to a gene: 6. Germline CDR1 SGHNT, CDR2 YYREEE (reference sequence). The CDR3 extends over 14 amino acids.

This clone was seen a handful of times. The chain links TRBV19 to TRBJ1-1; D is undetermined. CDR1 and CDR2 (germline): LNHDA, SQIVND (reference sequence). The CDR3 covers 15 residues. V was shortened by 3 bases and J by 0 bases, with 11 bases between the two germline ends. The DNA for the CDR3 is TGTGCCAGTAGTATGAACAGCTTGATGAACACTGAAGCTTTCTTT. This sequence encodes CASSMNSLMNTEAFF.

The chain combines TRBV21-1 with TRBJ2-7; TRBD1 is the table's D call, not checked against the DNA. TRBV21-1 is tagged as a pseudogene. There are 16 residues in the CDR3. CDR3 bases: TGTGCCAGCAGCAAAGCGGGACACCTACCCTCCTACGAGCAGTACTTC. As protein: CASSKAGHLPSYEQYF.

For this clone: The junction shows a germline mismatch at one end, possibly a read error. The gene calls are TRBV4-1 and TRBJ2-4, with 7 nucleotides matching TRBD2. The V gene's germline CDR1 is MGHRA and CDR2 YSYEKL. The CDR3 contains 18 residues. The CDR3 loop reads CASRQDGGGRIAKNIQYF. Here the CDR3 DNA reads TGCGCCAGCAGACAAGACGGCGGGGGAAGAATAGCCAAAAACATTCAGTACTTC.

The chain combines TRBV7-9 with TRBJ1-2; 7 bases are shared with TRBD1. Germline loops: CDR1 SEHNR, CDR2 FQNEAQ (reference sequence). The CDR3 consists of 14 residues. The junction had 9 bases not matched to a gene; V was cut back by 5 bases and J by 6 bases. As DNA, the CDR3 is TGTGCCAGCAGCCAGACGACAGGGAATGATGGCTACACCTTC. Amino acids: CASSQTTGNDGYTF.

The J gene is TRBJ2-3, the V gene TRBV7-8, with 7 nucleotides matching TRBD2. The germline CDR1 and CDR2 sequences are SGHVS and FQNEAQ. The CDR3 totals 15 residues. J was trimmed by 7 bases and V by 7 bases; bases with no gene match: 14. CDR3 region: CASTSPGGSKNTQYF. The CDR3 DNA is TGTGCCAGCACCTCCCCAGGCGGGAGCAAAAATACGCAGTATTTT.

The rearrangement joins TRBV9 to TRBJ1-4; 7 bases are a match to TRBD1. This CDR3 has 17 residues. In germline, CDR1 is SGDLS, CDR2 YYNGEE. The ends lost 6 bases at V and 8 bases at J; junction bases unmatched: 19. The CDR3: CASTGTEGSRSREKLFF. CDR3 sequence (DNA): TGTGCCAGCACCGGGACAGAAGGGAGTAGGAGTCGAGAAAAACTGTTTTTT. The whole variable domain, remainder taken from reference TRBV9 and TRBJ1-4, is DSGVTQTPKHLITATGQRVTLRCSPRSGDLSVYWYQQSLDQGLQFLIQYYNGEERAKGNILERFSAQQFPDLHSELNLSSLELGDSALYFCASTGTEGSRSREKLFFGSGTQLSVL.

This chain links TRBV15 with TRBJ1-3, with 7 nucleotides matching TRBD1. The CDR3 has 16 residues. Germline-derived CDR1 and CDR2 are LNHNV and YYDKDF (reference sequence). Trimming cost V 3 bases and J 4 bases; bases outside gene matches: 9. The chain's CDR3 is CATSRGLTGSGNTIYF. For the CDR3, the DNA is TGTGCCACCAGCAGGGGGTTGACAGGGAGCGGAAACACCATATATTTT.

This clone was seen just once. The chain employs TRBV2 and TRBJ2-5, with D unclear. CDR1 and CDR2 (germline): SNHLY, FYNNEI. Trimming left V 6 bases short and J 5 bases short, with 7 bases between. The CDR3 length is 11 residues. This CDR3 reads CASSYDETQYF. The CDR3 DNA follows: TGTGCCAGCAGCTACGATGAGACCCAGTACTTC.

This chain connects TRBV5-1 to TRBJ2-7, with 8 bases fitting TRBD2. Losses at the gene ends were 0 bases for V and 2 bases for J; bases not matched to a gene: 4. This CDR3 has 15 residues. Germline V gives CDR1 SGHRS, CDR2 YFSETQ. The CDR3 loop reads CASSLGTSGTYEQYF. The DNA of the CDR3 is TGCGCCAGCAGCTTGGGTACTAGCGGTACCTACGAGCAGTACTTC.

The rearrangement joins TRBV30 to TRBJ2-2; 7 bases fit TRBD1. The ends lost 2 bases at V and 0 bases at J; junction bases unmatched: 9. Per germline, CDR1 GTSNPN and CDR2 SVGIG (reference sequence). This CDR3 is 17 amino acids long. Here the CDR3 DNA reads TGTGCCTGGAGTCGCAGGGGGAAACTCGCGAACACCGGGGAGCTGTTTTTT. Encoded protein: CAWSRRGKLANTGELFF. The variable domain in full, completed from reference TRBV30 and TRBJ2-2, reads SQTIHQWPATLVQPVGSPLSLECTVEGTSNPNLYWYRQAAGRGLQLLFYSVGIGQISSEVPQNLSASRPQDRQFILSSKKLLLSDSGFYLCAWSRRGKLANTGELFFGEGSRLTVL.

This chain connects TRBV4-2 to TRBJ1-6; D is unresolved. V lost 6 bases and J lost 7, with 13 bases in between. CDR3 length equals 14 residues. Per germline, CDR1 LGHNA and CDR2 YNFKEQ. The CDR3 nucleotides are TGTGCCAGCAGTCAGCCATCTCGGAATTCACCCCTCCACTTT. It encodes CASSQPSRNSPLHF.

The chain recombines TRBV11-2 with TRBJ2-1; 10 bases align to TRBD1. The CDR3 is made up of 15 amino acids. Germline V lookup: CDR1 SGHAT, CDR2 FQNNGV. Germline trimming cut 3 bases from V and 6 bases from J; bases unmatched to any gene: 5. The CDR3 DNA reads TGTGCCAGCAGCTTGACAGGGGGCGCGGGCAATGAGCAGTTCTTC. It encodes CASSLTGGAGNEQFF.

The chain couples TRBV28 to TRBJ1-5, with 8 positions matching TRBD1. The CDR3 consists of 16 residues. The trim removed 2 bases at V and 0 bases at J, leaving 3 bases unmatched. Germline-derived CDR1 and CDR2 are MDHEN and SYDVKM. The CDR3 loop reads CASSLAGGNSNQPQHF. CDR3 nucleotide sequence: TGTGCCAGCAGTTTAGCAGGGGGCAATAGCAATCAGCCCCAGCATTTT.

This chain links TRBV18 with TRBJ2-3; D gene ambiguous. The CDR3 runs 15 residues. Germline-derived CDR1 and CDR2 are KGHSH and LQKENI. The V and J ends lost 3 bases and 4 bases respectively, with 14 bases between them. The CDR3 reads CASSPARVEADTQYF. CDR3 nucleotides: TGTGCCAGCTCACCGGCACGGGTAGAAGCAGATACGCAGTATTTT.

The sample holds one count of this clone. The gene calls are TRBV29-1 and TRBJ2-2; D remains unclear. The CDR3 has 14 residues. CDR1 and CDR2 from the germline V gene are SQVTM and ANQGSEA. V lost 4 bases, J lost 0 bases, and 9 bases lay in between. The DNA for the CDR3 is TGCAGCGTTGTTGGTCAACCGAACACCGGGGAGCTGTTTTTT. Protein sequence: CSVVGQPNTGELFF.

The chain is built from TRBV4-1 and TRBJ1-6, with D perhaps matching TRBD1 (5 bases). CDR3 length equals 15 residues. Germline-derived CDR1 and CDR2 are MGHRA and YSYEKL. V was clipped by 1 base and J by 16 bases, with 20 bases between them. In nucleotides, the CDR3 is TGCGCCAGCAGCCAAGTTTCGCGGGGCCGGGGGACGCTCCACTTT. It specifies CASSQVSRGRGTLHF.

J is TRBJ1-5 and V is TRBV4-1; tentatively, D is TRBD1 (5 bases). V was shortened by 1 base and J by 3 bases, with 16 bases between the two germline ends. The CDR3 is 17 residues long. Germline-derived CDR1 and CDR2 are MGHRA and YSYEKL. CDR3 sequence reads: CASSQARGKRLNQPQHF. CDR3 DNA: TGCGCCAGCAGCCAAGCCCGGGGGAAGAGGCTCAATCAGCCCCAGCATTTT.

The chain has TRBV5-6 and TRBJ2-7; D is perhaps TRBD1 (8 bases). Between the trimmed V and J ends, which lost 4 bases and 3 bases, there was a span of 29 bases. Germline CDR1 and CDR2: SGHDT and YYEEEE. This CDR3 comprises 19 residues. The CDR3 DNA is TGTGCCAGCAGCCATACAGGGGGATGGCTAGCGGTTCTCCGCTACGAGCAGTACTTC. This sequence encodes CASSHTGGWLAVLRYEQYF.

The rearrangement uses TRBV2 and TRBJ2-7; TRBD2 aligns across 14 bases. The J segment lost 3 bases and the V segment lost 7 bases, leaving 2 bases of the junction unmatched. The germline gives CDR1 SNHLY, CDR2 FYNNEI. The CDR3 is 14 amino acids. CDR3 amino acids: CASTGLAGGYEQYF. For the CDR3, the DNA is TGTGCCAGCACTGGACTAGCGGGAGGCTACGAGCAGTACTTC.

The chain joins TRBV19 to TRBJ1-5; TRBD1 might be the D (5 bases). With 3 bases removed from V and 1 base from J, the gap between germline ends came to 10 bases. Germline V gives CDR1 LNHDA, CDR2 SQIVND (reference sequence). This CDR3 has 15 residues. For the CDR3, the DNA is TGTGCCAGTAGTATTGGGGGAATAAGCAATCAGCCCCAGCATTTT. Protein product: CASSIGGISNQPQHF.